The 14 T cell receptor beta chains listed next were all sequenced from one sample in a study of early stage breast cancer tumors. The protocol was immunoSEQ multiplex PCR, while the TCRdb copy is restricted to in-frame clones and leaves out a portion. The table shows about 41,000 clones, with about 78% occurring only once. Sample: blood. The receptors come from a person between 45 and 65 years old with breast cancer.

This chain connects TRBV18 to TRBJ2-3, with 7 bases fitting TRBD1. The CDR3 consists of 14 residues. V lost 6 bases, J lost 1 base, and 4 bases stayed unmatched. Looked up from germline, CDR1 is KGHSH and CDR2 is LQKENI. Here the CDR3 DNA reads TGTGCCAGCTCGCTAGGACAGGGCACAGATACGCAGTATTTT. It encodes CASSLGQGTDTQYF.

The genes are TRBV13 and TRBJ2-3; D is unclear. V dropped 4 bases and J dropped 1 base, with 12 bases sitting between them. The CDR3 totals 15 residues. Germline V gene lookup returns CDR1 PRHDT and CDR2 FYEKMQ (reference sequence). CDR3 amino acids: CASSSYSGGTDTQYF. CDR3 in DNA: TGTGCCAGCAGCTCCTATTCGGGTGGCACAGATACGCAGTATTTT.

The V call is TRBV6-1, the J call TRBJ2-7; 11 bases align to TRBD2. This CDR3 spans 15 amino acids. V lost 2 bases, J lost 5 bases, and 5 bases stayed unmatched. CDR1 MNHNS and CDR2 SASEGT come from the germline V gene. The CDR3, as DNA: TGTGCCAGCAGTGAAACTAGCGGGAGTATCGACGAGCAGTACTTC. Protein product: CASSETSGSIDEQYF.

The rearrangement links TRBV7-9 to TRBJ1-1; D remains ambiguous. Trimming pared 1 base from V and 10 bases from J, leaving 10 bases between. From germline, CDR1 is SEHNR and CDR2 FQNEAQ (reference sequence). The CDR3 loop spans 12 amino acids. The CDR3 loop reads CASSLESRGAFF. In DNA, the CDR3 is TGTGCCAGCAGCTTAGAGTCCAGAGGAGCTTTCTTT.

The chain has TRBV9 and TRBJ1-6; D perhaps matches TRBD1 (5 bases). CDR1 SGDLS and CDR2 YYNGEE come from the germline V gene. The CDR3 consists of 16 residues. The germline V and J ends were trimmed by 4 bases and 2 bases, with 13 bases remaining between them. The DNA of the CDR3 is TGTGCCAGCAGCCCAGCGGGGGAGGCCTATAATTCACCCCTCCACTTT. It yields the protein CASSPAGEAYNSPLHF.

The CDR3 spells CASSSTRGEQYF. The CDR3 DNA sequence: TGTGCCAGCAGCTCCACAAGAGGCGAGCAGTACTTC. The gene calls are TRBV7-9 and TRBJ2-7; D is ambiguous. The CDR3 consists of 12 residues. V was shortened by 4 bases and J by 6 bases, with 10 bases between the two germline ends. CDR1 SEHNR and CDR2 FQNEAQ come from the germline V gene (reference sequence). The full variable domain, rest sourced from reference TRBV7-9 and TRBJ2-7, is DTGVSQNPRHKITKRGQNVTFRCDPISEHNRLYWYRQTLGQGPEFLTYFQNEAQLEKSRLLSDRFSAERPKGSFSTLEIQRTEQGDSAMYLCASSSTRGEQYFGPGTRLTVT.

This clone came up a few times. J is TRBJ1-6 and V is TRBV5-1, with TRBD1 as a possible D gene (5 bases). Germline CDR1 SGHRS, CDR2 YFSETQ. Between the trimmed V and J ends, which lost 4 bases and 11 bases, there was a span of 16 bases. The CDR3 sequence is 14 residues long. CDR3 residues: CASSPQGGSTPLHF. The CDR3 coding sequence is TGCGCCAGCAGCCCGCAGGGAGGAAGTACACCCCTCCACTTT.

This clone was picked up one time. The V call is TRBV7-2, the J call TRBJ1-2; the match to TRBD1 covers 7 bases. In germline, CDR1 is SGHTA, CDR2 FQGNSA. Germline trimming cut 3 bases from V and 0 bases from J; bases unmatched to any gene: 4. The CDR3 is 15 residues long. The CDR3 DNA reads TGTGCCAGCAGCTTCTCTGGGACAGCTAACTATGGCTACACCTTC. It encodes CASSFSGTANYGYTF.

V and J are TRBV30 and TRBJ2-5; D unresolved. The ends were cut back, 3 bases at V and 5 bases at J, with 10 bases in the middle. CDR1 and CDR2 from the germline V gene are GTSNPN and SVGIG (reference sequence). The CDR3 has 12 amino acids. In DNA form, the CDR3 reads TGTGCCTGGAGACCGGGTTGGGAGACCCAGTACTTC. Translating it yields CAWRPGWETQYF.

The CDR3 region is CASSTTGGGYGYTF. The DNA of the CDR3 is TGTGCCAGCAGTACGACAGGGGGAGGCTATGGCTACACCTTC. The chain is built from TRBV6-5 and TRBJ1-2; the match to TRBD1 covers 9 bases. CDR1 and CDR2 (germline): MNHEY, SVGAGI. CDR3 length: 14 amino acids. V lost 5 bases and J lost 4; bases outside the gene matches: 5.

The gene calls are TRBV19 and TRBJ2-4, with D possibly matching TRBD2 (6 bases). From germline, CDR1 is LNHDA and CDR2 SQIVND (reference sequence). The CDR3 is 13 residues long. Trimming cost V 10 bases and J 0 bases, with 10 bases left between them. CDR3 bases: TGTGCCACAAGACTAGGAGCCAAAAACATTCAGTACTTC. It encodes CATRLGAKNIQYF. Variable domain in full (rest from reference TRBV19 and TRBJ2-4): DGGITQSPKYLFRKEGQNVTLSCEQNLNHDAMYWYRQDPGQGLRLIYYSQIVNDFQKGDIAEGYSVSREKKESFPLTVTSAQKNPTAFYLCATRLGAKNIQYFGAGTRLSVL.

The rearrangement uses TRBV14 and TRBJ1-2; D perhaps matches TRBD1 (6 bases). Trimming took 6 bases from V and 1 from J, leaving 18 bases between them. Germline CDR1 is SGHDN and CDR2 is FVKESK. There are 16 residues in the CDR3. The CDR3 DNA reads TGTGCCAGCAGGCAAACCCGTGGGGGCTTTAACTATGGCTACACCTTC. Encoded protein: CASRQTRGGFNYGYTF.

The genes are TRBV5-8 and TRBJ1-5; maybe TRBD1 (5 bases). The CDR3 sequence is 15 residues long. Trimming removed 1 base from V and 4 bases from J, with 12 bases in between. From germline, CDR1 is SGHTS and CDR2 YDEGEE. The CDR3 reads CASSLLTVGNQPQHF. The CDR3 bases are TGTGCCAGCAGCTTGCTGACAGTAGGGAATCAGCCCCAGCATTTT.

The rearrangement links TRBV6-5 to TRBJ2-5, with 8 positions matching TRBD2. This CDR3 is built from 13 residues. The germline gives CDR1 MNHEY, CDR2 SVGAGI. Trimming at V came to 2 bases and at J to 5 bases, leaving 1 base not matched to a gene. The CDR3 nucleotides are TGTGCCAGCAGTTACCCGGGAGGGGAGACCCAGTACTTC. This encodes CASSYPGGETQYF.